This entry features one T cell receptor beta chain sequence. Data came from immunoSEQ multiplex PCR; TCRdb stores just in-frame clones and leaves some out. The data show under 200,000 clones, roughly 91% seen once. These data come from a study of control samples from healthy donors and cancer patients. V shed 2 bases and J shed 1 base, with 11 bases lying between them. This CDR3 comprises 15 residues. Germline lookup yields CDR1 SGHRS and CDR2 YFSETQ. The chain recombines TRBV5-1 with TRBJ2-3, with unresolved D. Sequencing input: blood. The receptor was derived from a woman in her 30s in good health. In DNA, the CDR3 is TGCGCCAGCAGCTTCGGACGGGTAGGCACAGATACGCAGTATTTT. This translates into CASSFGRVGTDTQYF.